Below, one T cell receptor beta chain is given with its context. Antigen unknown. The data were taken from a study of cytomegalovirus exposure and HLA in healthy donors. Study-level points and caveats: In vitro work confirmed that a few CMV-associated chains recognize CMV antigens.

PCR amplification relied on 60 Vbeta primers (plus 13 Jbeta primers). Libraries were prepared by immunoSEQ multiplex PCR; TCRdb keeps only in-frame clonotypes and omits some of them. This table has around 100,000 clones, less than 80% appearing once. From germline, CDR1 is LGHNA and CDR2 YSLEER. J was trimmed by 0 bases and V by 1 base; bases with no gene match: 3. The CDR3 has 16 residues. This receptor was taken from a woman in her twenties or thirties in good health and CMV-seronegative. The chain couples TRBV4-3 to TRBJ2-1, with 7 bases lining up with TRBD2. Source material: PBMCs. The CDR3 loop is CASSQGGSSSYNEQFF. The DNA for the CDR3 is TGCGCCAGCAGCCAAGGCGGGAGTTCCTCCTACAATGAGCAGTTCTTC.